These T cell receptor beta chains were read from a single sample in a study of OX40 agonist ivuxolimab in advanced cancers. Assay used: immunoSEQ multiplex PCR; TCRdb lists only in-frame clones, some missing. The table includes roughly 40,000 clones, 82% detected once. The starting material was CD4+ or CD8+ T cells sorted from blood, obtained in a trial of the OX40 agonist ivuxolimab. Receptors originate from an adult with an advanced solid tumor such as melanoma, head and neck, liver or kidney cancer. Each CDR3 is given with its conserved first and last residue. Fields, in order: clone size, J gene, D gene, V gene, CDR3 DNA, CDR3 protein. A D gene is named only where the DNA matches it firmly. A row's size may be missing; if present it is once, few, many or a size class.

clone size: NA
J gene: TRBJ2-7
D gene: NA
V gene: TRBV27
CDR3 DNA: TGTGCCAGCAGTCCGTCCCGACTAAACAGGCTGTTTTACGAGCAGTACTTC
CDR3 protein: CASSPSRLNRLFYEQYF

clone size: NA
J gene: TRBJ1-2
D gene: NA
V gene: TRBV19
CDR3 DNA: TGTGCCAGTAAGCCAAAGGGGGGCCTAACAGGGTTTCACTATGGCTACACCTTC
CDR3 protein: CASKPKGGLTGFHYGYTF

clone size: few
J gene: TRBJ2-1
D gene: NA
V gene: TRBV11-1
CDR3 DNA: TGTGCCAGCAGCCCACAGGGACCCTACAATGAGCAGTTCTTC
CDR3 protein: CASSPQGPYNEQFF

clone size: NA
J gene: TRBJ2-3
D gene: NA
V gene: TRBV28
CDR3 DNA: TGTGCCAGCAGTTTCGTGGCGGGGACAGATACGCAGTATTTT
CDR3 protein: CASSFVAGTDTQYF

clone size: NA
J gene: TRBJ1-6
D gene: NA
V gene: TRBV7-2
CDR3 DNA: TGTGCCAGCAGCGTAAAGGATTCACCCCTCCACTTT
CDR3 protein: CASSVKDSPLHF

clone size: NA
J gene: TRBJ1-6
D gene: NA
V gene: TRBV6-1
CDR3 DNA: TGTGCCAGCAGTGAAGTAGGGAGCTCACCCCTCCACTTT
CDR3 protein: CASSEVGSSPLHF

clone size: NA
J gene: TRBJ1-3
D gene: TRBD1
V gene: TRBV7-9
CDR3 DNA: TGTGCCAGCAGCCGGACAGGGGCCTCGACCTCTGGAAACACCATATATTTT
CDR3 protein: CASSRTGASTSGNTIYF

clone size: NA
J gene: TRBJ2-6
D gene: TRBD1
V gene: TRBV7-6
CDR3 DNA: TGTGCCAGCAGTCAAGAGGCAGGGGGCGGTGGGGCCAACGTCCTGACTTTC
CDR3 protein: CASSQEAGGGGANVLTF

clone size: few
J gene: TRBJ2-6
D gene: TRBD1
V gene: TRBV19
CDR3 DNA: TGTGCCAGTAGTATAGGATCTCAGGACAGGGGGCCTGGGGCCAACGTCCTGACTTTC
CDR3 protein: CASSIGSQDRGPGANVLTF

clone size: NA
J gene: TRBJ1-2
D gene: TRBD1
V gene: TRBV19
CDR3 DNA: TGTGCCAGTAGTATCAAAGGACAGGTAACCGGCTACACCTTC
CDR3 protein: CASSIKGQVTGYTF

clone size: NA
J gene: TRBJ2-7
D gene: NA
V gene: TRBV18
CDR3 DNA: TGTGCCAGCTCACCACAGGCGGCAGGTAACGAGCAGTACTTC
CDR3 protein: CASSPQAAGNEQYF

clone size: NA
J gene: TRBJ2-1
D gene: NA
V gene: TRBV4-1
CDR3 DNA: TGCGCCAGCAGCCAAGCGGCCGGGAAGGATGAGCAGTTCTTC
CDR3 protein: CASSQAAGKDEQFF

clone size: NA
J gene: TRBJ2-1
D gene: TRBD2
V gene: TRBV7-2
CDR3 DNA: TGTGCCAGCAGCTTTAGCGGGGTCAATGGCAATGAGCAGTTCTTC
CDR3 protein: CASSFSGVNGNEQFF

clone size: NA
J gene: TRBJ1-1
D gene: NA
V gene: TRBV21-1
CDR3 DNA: TGTGCCAGCAGCTCCCGGGTGGACAGGCCTAACACTGAAGCTTTCTTT
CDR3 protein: CASSSRVDRPNTEAFF

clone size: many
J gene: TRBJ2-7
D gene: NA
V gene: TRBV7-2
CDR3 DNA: TGTGCCAGCAGCTTGGAAGGCATCACCTACGAGCAGTACTTC
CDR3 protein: CASSLEGITYEQYF

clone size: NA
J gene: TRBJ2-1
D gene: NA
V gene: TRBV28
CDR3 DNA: TGTGCCAGCACCCCGACCAACGATGAGCAGTTCTTC
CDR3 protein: CASTPTNDEQFF

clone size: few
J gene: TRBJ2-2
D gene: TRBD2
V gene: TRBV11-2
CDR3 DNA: TGTGCCAGCAGCTTAGGACTAGCGGGGACCGGGGAGCTGTTTTTT
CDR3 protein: CASSLGLAGTGELFF

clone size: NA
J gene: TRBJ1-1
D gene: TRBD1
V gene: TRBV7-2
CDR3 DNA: TGTGCCAGCAGCTTAGCACCCGCAGGGGGGACTGAAGCTTTCTTT
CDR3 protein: CASSLAPAGGTEAFF

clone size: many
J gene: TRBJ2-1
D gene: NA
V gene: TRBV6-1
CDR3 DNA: TGTGCCAGCAGTGAAGTGTCGGATGAGCAGTTCTTC
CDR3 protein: CASSEVSDEQFF

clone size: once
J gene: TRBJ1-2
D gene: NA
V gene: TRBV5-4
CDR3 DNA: TGTGCCAGCAGCCACGCCAGGGAGGTTAGCTATGGCTACACCTTC
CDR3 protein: CASSHAREVSYGYTF

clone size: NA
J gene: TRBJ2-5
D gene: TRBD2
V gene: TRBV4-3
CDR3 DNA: TGCGCCAGCAGCCAAAGGACTAGCGGGAGCGGGGAGACCCAGTACTTC
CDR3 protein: CASSQRTSGSGETQYF

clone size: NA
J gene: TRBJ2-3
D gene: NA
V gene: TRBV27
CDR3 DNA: TGTGCCAGCAGTTTATCGTCCTGGATCACAGATACGCAGTATTTT
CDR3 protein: CASSLSSWITDTQYF

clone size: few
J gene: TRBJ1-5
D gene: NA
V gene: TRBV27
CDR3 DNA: TGTGCCAGCAGTTTACCGGGCCCCAATCAGCCCCAGCATTTT
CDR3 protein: CASSLPGPNQPQHF

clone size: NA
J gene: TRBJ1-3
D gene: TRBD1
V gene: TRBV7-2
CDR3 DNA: TGTGCCAGCAGCTTGAAGGGACAGGCTCTCTCTGGAAACACCATATATTTT
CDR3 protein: CASSLKGQALSGNTIYF

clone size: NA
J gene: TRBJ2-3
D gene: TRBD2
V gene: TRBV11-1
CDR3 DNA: TGTGCCAGCAGCCCAACTAGCGGGGGGGCAAGAGATACGCAGTATTTT
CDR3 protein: CASSPTSGGARDTQYF

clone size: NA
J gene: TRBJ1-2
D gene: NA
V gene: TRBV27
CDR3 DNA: TGTGCCAGCAGTCCCTCTTCGACAGGTGGATATGGCTACACCTTC
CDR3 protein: CASSPSSTGGYGYTF

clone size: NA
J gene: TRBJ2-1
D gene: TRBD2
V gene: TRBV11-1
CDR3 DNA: TGTGCCAGCAGCTGGCAGCTGGGACTAGCGGGAATCAATGAGCAGTTCTTC
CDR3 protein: CASSWQLGLAGINEQFF

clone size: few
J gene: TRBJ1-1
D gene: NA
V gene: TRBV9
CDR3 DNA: TGTGCCAGCAGCGTAGGGGGCTCAGGGAACACTGAAGCTTTCTTT
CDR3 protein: CASSVGGSGNTEAFF

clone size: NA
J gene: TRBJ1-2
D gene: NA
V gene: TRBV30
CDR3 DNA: TGTGCCTGGAGTGGGGGCCGGAGTGGCTACACCTTC
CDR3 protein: CAWSGGRSGYTF

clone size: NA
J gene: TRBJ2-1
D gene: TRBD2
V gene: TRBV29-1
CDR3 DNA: TGCAGCGGGGGACTAGCGGGGGACAATGAGCAGTTCTTC
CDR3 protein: CSGGLAGDNEQFF

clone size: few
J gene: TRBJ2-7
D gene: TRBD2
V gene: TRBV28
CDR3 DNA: TGTGCCAGCAGTTTGGCAGGACTAGGCAACTACGAGCAGTACTTC
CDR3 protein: CASSLAGLGNYEQYF